This T cell receptor beta chain was captured in a study of T cell repertoires in cytomegalovirus infection. Study summary: Public TCR beta signatures provided an indication of both CMV infection and a matching HLA type.

This clonotype has a handful of counts. As yet, its antigen is unknown. TCRdb itself ran the reads through MiXCR, one entry per CDR3 protein. The sample holds hundreds of thousands of distinct CDR3 sequences, 20% to 25% seen once. Study results and caveats: The study found HLA-C-restricted CMV-specific TCR beta clonotypes dominating the ex vivo response.

The germline gives CDR1 LNHDA, CDR2 SQIVND (reference sequence). V shed 8 bases, J shed 1 base, and the junction held 3 bases outside the gene matches. This CDR3 region has 13 residues. The receptor was isolated from a human donor in good health (CMV status not recorded). Some clones in this sample may be carry-over from other donors' samples. The specimen sequenced was CD8+ T cells from PBMCs. This chain links TRBV19 with TRBJ1-1; TRBD1 agrees at 8 bases. In nucleotides, the CDR3 is TGTGCCAGTCCCGGGACAGGGAACACTGAAGCTTTCTTT. This sequence encodes CASPGTGNTEAFF.